This TCR beta chain was captured by sequencing in a study of human T cells and chemical hapten exposure. At least ten counts were recorded for this clonotype. The time point was: pre-sensitization, week 0. Treatment noted: therapeutic diphenylcyclopropenone sensitization with weekly scalp DPC. CDR3 length equals 15 residues. J was trimmed by 2 bases and V by 6 bases; bases with no gene match: 8. TCRdb passed the RACE reads through MiXCR, listing each CDR3 protein once. This sample carries 240,000 or so distinct CDR3 sequences, about 9% of them seen once, and the ten largest clones take about 2.1%. Sequencing was performed on whole blood, taken in connection with sensitization to the hapten diphenylcyclopropenone (DPC). This rearrangement joins TRBV12-3 or TRBV12-4 to TRBJ2-3; 7 bases are a match to TRBD2. The TCR was taken from a woman between 40 and 50 years old with alopecia areata. Some clones in this sample may be carry-over from other donors' samples. This CDR3 is CASREGLPPTDTQYF. The CDR3 DNA is TGTGCCAGCAGAGAGGGACTACCCCCCACAGATACGCAGTATTTT.